This TCR beta chain is from a study of cytomegalovirus exposure and HLA in healthy donors. In the study overall: The platform used for the 95 to 150 validation repertoires matched that of the approximately 670 first-cohort repertoires, a later analysis reported.

The donors were in the roughly 130-subject validation cohort; that cohort was separate from the roughly 700-subject first cohort. This table comes from immunoSEQ multiplex PCR, and its TCRdb copy is limited to in-frame clones, with some not included. Altogether around 93,000 clones are present, 85% being singletons, with the ten largest covering 20% to 25%. V was clipped by 3 bases and J by 4 bases, with 11 bases between them. Looked up from germline, CDR1 is SGHNT and CDR2 is YYREEE (reference sequence). The CDR3 totals 15 residues. The TCR comes from a man between 18 and 35 years old in good health and CMV-seropositive. Specimen: PBMCs. This chain joins TRBV5-4 and TRBJ2-6, with unresolved D. The CDR3 DNA follows: TGTGCCAGCAGCTCAGACCAGGTCGGGGCCAACGTCCTGACTTTC. It translates to CASSSDQVGANVLTF.